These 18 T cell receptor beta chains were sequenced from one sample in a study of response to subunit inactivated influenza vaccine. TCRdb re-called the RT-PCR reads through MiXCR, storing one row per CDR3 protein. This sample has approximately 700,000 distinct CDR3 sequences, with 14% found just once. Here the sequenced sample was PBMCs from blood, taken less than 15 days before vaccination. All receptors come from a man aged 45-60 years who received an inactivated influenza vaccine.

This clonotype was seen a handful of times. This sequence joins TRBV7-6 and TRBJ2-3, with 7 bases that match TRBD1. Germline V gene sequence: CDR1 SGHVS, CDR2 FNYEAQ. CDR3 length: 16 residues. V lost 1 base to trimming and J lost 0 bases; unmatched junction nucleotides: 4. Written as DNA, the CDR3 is TGTGCCAGCAGCTTAGTTAGGGGGCCGAGCACAGATACGCAGTATTTT. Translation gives CASSLVRGPSTDTQYF.

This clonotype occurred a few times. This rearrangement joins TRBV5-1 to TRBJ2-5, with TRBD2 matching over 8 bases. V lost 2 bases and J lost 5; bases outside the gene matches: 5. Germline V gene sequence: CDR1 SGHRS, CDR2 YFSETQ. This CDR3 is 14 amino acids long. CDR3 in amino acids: CASSFGGARETQYF. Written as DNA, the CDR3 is TGCGCCAGCAGCTTCGGGGGGGCCCGGGAGACCCAGTACTTC.

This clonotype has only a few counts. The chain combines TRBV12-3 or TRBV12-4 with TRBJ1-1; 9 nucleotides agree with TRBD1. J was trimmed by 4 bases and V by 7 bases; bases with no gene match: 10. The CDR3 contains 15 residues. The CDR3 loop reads CASNGWDRESTEAFF. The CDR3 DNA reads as TGTGCCAGCAATGGATGGGACAGGGAGAGCACTGAAGCTTTCTTT.

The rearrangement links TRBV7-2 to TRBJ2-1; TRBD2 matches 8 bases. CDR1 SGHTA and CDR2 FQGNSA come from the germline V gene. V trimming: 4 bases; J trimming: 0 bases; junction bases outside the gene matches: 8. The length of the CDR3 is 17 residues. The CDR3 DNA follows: TGTGCCAGCAGCTCCCTTGGAGCGGGAGTCTCCTACAATGAGCAGTTCTTC. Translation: CASSSLGAGVSYNEQFF.

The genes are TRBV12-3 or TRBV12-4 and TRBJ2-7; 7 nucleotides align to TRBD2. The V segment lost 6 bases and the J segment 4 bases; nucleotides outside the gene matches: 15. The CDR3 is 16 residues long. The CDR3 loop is CASSPSGRGIRYEQYF. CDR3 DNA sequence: TGTGCCAGCAGCCCTAGCGGTCGGGGGATTAGGTACGAGCAGTACTTC.

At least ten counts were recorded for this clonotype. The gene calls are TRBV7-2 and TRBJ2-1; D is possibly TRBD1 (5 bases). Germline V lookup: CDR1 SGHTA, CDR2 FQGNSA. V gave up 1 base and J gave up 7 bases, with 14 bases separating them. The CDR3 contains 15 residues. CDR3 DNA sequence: TGTGCCAGCAGCTTAGTGGGTTCAGGGCTAAATGAGCAGTTCTTC. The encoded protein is CASSLVGSGLNEQFF.

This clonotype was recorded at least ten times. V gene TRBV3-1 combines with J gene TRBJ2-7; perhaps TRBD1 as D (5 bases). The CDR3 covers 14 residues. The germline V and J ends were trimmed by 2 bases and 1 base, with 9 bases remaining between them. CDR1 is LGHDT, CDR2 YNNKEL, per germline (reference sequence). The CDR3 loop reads CASSQRGGSYEQYF. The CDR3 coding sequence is TGTGCCAGCAGCCAAAGGGGTGGGTCCTACGAGCAGTACTTC.

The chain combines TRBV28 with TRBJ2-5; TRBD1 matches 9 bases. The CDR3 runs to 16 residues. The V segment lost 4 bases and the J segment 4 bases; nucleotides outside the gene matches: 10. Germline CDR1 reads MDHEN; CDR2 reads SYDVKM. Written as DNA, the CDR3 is TGTGCCAGCAGTTGGGCGGGACAGGGCGGTTTAGAGACCCAGTACTTC. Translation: CASSWAGQGGLETQYF.

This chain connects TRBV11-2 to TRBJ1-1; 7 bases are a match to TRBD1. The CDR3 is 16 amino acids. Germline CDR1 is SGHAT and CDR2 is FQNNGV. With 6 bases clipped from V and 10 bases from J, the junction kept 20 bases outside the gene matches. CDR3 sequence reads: CASRLSGTDLSGVAFF. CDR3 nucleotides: TGTGCCAGCAGACTTTCCGGGACAGACCTTTCTGGGGTAGCTTTCTTT.

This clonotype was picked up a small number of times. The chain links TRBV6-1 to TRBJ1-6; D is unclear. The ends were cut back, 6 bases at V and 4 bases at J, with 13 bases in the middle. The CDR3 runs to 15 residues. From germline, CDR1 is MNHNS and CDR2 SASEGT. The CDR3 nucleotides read TGTGCCAGCAGGGCTCACGACATTTATAATTCACCCCTCCACTTT. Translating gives CASRAHDIYNSPLHF.

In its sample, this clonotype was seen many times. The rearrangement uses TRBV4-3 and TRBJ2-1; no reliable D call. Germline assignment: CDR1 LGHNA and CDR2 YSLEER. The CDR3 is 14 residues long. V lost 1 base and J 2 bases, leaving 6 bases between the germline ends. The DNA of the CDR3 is TGCGCCAGCAGCCAAGTTGGAGCCTACAATGAGCAGTTCTTC. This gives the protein CASSQVGAYNEQFF.

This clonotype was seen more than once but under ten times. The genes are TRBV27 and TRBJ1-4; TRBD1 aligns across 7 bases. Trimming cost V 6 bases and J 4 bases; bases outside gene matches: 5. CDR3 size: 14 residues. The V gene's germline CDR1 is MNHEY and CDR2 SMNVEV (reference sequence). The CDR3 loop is CASRLGQINEKLFF. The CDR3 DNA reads TGTGCCAGCAGGTTGGGACAGATTAATGAAAAACTGTTTTTT.

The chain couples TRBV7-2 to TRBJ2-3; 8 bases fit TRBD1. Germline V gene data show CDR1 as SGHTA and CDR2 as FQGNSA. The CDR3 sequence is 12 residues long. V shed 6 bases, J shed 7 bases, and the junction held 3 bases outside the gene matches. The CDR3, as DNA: TGTGCCAGCAGAGGGGACAGGTATACGCAGTATTTT. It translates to CASRGDRYTQYF.

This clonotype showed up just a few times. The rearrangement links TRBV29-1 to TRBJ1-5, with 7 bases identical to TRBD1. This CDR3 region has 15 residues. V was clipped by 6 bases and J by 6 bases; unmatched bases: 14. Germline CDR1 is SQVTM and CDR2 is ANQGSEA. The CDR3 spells CSVTHGGGLGQPQHF. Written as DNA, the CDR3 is TGCAGCGTCACCCATGGAGGGGGCTTGGGTCAGCCCCAGCATTTT.

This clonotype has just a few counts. The CDR3 DNA sequence: TGTGCCAGCAGTCCCGGGACTAGAAGCGAGACCCAGTACTTC. Encoded protein: CASSPGTRSETQYF. The chain recombines TRBV2 with TRBJ2-5; TRBD2 aligns across 8 bases. The CDR3 contains 14 residues. Germline-derived CDR1 and CDR2 are SNHLY and FYNNEI. V shed 5 bases, J shed 5 bases, and the junction held 7 bases outside the gene matches.

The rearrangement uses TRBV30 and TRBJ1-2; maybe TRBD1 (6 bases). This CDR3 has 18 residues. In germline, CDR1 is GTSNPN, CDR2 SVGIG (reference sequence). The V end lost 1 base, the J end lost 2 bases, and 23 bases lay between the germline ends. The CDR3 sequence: CAWSAVTGTNLHNYGYTF. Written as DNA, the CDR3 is TGTGCCTGGAGTGCCGTAACAGGGACCAACCTCCACAACTATGGCTACACCTTC.

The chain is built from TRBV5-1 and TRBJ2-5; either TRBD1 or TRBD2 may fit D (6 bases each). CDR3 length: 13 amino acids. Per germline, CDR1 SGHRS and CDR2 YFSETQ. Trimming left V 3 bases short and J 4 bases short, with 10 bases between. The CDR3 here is CASSWGAGETQYF. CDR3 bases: TGCGCCAGCAGCTGGGGGGCTGGAGAGACCCAGTACTTC. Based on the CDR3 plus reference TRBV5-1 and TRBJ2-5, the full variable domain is KAGVTQTPRYLIKTRGQQVTLSCSPISGHRSVSWYQQTPGQGLQFLFEYFSETQRNKGNFPGRFSGRQFSNSRSEMNVSTLELGDSALYLCASSWGAGETQYFGPGTRLLVL.

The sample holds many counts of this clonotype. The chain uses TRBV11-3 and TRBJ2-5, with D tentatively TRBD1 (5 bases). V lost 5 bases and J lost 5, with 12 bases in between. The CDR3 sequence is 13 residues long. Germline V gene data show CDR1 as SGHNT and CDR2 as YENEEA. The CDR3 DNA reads TGTGCCAGCAGCCAGGGTCCCGGTGAGACCCAGTACTTC. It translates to CASSQGPGETQYF. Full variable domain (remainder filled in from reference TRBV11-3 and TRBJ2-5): EAGVVQSPRYKIIEKKQPVAFWCNPISGHNTLYWYLQNLGQGPELLIRYENEEAVDDSQLPKDRFSAERLKGVDSTLKIQPAELGDSAVYLCASSQGPGETQYFGPGTRLLVL.